This T cell receptor beta chain emerged from a study of T cells in Graves' hyperthyroidism and ophthalmopathy. Findings of the study overall: Blood also showed most of the thyroid clonotypes that were expanded above 0.001.

Enrolled ophthalmopathy patients presented with a Clinical Activity Score of at least 3, a NOSPECS grade of at least 4, and disease duration under 3 months. Patients were excluded for uncontrolled infection, other autoimmune disease, pregnancy or lactation. This clonotype was found many times. Its antigen is currently unknown. Amplified regions were TCR beta CDR3 sequences from RNA transcripts. When the TCR CDR3 underwent first-round RT-PCR, the HTBI primer set was used. In TCRdb, the multiplex PCR reads were re-called with MiXCR into one record per CDR3 protein. The data show 600,000 to 650,000 distinct CDR3 sequences, about 20% seen once. Input material: blood. The source is a man in his thirties or forties with Graves' ophthalmopathy.

The CDR3 DNA reads TGTGCCAGCAGTTTATCTAGCGGGATACACGAGCAGTACTTC. Translation gives CASSLSSGIHEQYF. J is TRBJ2-7 and V is TRBV12-3 or TRBV12-4; TRBD2 matches 9 bases. The CDR3 consists of 14 residues. Germline trimming cut 2 bases from V and 5 bases from J; bases unmatched to any gene: 4.